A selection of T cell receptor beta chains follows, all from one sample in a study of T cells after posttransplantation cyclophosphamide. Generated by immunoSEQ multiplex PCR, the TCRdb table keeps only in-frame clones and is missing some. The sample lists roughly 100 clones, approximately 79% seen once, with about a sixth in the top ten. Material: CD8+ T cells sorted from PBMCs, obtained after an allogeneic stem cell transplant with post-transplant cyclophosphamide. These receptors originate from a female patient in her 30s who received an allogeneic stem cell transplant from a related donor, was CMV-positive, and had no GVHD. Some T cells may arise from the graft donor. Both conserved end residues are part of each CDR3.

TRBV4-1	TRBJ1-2	CASSQGPGSAGGYTF
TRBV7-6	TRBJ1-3	CASSSGQGLGNTIYF
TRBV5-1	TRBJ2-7	CASSSLGSGGNRHEQYF
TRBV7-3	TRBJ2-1	CASSSPPTSGGIDEQFF
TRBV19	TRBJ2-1	CASSIGGGYEQFF
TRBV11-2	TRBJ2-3	CASTAYTDTQYF
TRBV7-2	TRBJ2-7	CASSFQGYEQYF
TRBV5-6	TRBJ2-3	CASSPEGLAGGDTQYF
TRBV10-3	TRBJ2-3	CAIMTSVTDTQYF
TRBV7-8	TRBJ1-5	CASSETGGANQPQHF
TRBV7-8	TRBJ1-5	CASSLADRGFSQPQHF
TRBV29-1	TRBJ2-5	CSVEWGSQGYPTSAQETQYF
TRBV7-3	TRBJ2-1	CASSLERGALHEQFF
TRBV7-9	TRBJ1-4	CASSSRDSPEKLFF
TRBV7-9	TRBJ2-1	CASSLNPSERRDYNEQFF
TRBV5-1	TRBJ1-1	CASSLLKTGGQRDGAFF
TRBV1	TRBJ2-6	CTSRSPRLCTSRANVLTF
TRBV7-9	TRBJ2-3	CASSPPAGFRTDTQYF
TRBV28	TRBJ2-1	CASTSGGQLSSYNEQFF
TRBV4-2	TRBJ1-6	CASSQAGQGTNSPLHF
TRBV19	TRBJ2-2	CASSIRELAGHTGELLF
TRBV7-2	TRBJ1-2	CASSLRGQGAEGYTF
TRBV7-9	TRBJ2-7	CASSLGGTGGGEQYF
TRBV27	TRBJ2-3	CASSLTSGAPRGTDTQYF